Each of the 26 T cell receptor beta chains below was sequenced from the same sample in a study of identical twins. TCRdb re-called the 5' RACE reads with MiXCR, one entry per CDR3 protein. The data contain approximately 280,000 distinct CDR3 sequences, about 8.1% of them singletons. These same records also appear under a second study, on yellow fever vaccine responses in identical twins.

Specimen: memory (CD45RO+) T cells sorted from blood. These receptor sequences come from a woman aged 18-29 years in good health.

This clonotype was detected only a few times. V usage is TRBV5-6 and J usage is TRBJ2-1; 7 positions match TRBD1. Germline values: CDR1 SGHDT, CDR2 YYEEEE. The CDR3 covers 15 residues. Trimming removed 3 bases from V and 2 bases from J; junction bases left unmatched: 5. DNA of the CDR3: TGTGCCAGCAGCTCCCCGGGACAGACCTACAATGAGCAGTTCTTC. Amino acid sequence: CASSSPGQTYNEQFF.

The gene calls are TRBV7-9 and TRBJ1-1; D ambiguous. V was cut by 5 bases and J by 7 bases, with 14 bases left in between. The CDR3 totals 13 residues. Germline assignment: CDR1 SEHNR and CDR2 FQNEAQ (reference sequence). CDR3 sequence reads: CASSASWGFEAFF. The DNA for the CDR3 is TGTGCCAGCAGCGCCAGTTGGGGTTTTGAAGCTTTCTTT. The full variable domain, completed using reference TRBV7-9 and TRBJ1-1, is DTGVSQNPRHKITKRGQNVTFRCDPISEHNRLYWYRQTLGQGPEFLTYFQNEAQLEKSRLLSDRFSAERPKGSFSTLEIQRTEQGDSAMYLCASSASWGFEAFFGQGTRLTVV.

This clonotype occurred a few times. This chain links TRBV27 with TRBJ2-7, with 10 nucleotides matching TRBD1. Per germline, CDR1 MNHEY and CDR2 SMNVEV (reference sequence). This CDR3 spans 13 amino acids. V shed 6 bases and J 7 bases; nucleotides not matched to a gene: 6. CDR3 nucleotides: TGTGCCAGCAGCAGACAGGGGGCGCGGGAGCAGTACGTC. Translating gives CASSRQGAREQYV.

This clonotype was seen many times. The rearrangement joins TRBV24-1 to TRBJ2-3, with D perhaps TRBD1 (5 bases). CDR3 length equals 13 residues. V lost 9 bases and J lost 2, with 11 bases in between. Germline CDR1 and CDR2: KGHDR and SFDVKD. The CDR3 DNA follows: TGTGCCACCTCTGGGGCAGCCACAGATACGCAGTATTTT. Its translation: CATSGAATDTQYF.

This clonotype has at least ten counts. The J gene is TRBJ2-7, the V gene TRBV2; TRBD2 matches at 8 bases. Germline assignment: CDR1 SNHLY and CDR2 FYNNEI. The ends lost 7 bases at V and 5 bases at J; junction bases unmatched: 10. The CDR3 is 14 residues long. The CDR3 nucleotides are TGTGCCAGCAAACTGGGACTAGTAGCCCACGAGCAGTACTTC. Its protein is CASKLGLVAHEQYF.

This clonotype was counted ten times or more. The rearrangement links TRBV5-1 to TRBJ2-3; D is perhaps TRBD1 (5 bases). The CDR3 is 14 residues long. The germline CDR1 and CDR2 sequences are SGHRS and YFSETQ. Trimming shortened V by 2 bases and J by 5 bases, and 12 bases separated the two germline ends. The CDR3 spells CASSFVGAEDTQYF. The DNA of the CDR3 is TGCGCCAGCAGCTTCGTTGGGGCCGAAGATACGCAGTATTTT. Using reference TRBV5-1 and TRBJ2-3 for the parts outside the CDR3, the full variable domain is KAGVTQTPRYLIKTRGQQVTLSCSPISGHRSVSWYQQTPGQGLQFLFEYFSETQRNKGNFPGRFSGRQFSNSRSEMNVSTLELGDSALYLCASSFVGAEDTQYFGPGTRLTVL.

This clonotype was picked up a small number of times. V and J are TRBV15 and TRBJ2-5; D unresolved. The V gene's germline CDR1 is LNHNV and CDR2 YYDKDF (reference sequence). Trimming took 0 bases from V and 1 from J, leaving 6 bases between them. This CDR3 has 14 residues. The CDR3 DNA reads as TGTGCCACCAGCAGAGATGCGGCCCAAGAGACCCAGTACTTC. Translating it yields CATSRDAAQETQYF.

This clonotype was counted between two and nine times. This chain joins TRBV27 and TRBJ2-4; 8 positions match TRBD1. There are 14 residues in the CDR3. Germline trimming cut 5 bases from V and 8 bases from J; bases unmatched to any gene: 8. Germline CDR1 reads MNHEY; CDR2 reads SMNVEV (reference sequence). CDR3 amino acids: CASSLRTGKHIQYF. CDR3 DNA: TGTGCCAGCAGTCTCCGGACAGGGAAACACATTCAGTACTTC.

The genes are TRBV2 and TRBJ1-5; 8 nucleotides align to TRBD1. Trimming removed 7 bases from V and 3 bases from J; junction bases left unmatched: 8. The germline V gene encodes CDR1 SNHLY and CDR2 FYNNEI. CDR3 length: 15 amino acids. This CDR3 reads CASKATGAINQPQHF. In DNA, the CDR3 is TGTGCCAGCAAGGCGACAGGGGCAATCAATCAGCCCCAGCATTTT.

The rearrangement links TRBV9 to TRBJ2-1; the D is unclear. The germline V gene has CDR1 SGDLS and CDR2 YYNGEE. Trimming pared 4 bases from V and 8 bases from J, leaving 10 bases between. This CDR3 has 12 residues. The CDR3 DNA reads TGTGCCAGCAGCCCCCGGATCCATGAGCAGTTCTTC. Translated, it gives CASSPRIHEQFF.

This clonotype was seen a handful of times. The chain joins TRBV7-9 to TRBJ2-7; TRBD2 aligns across 9 bases. Germline assignment: CDR1 SEHNR and CDR2 FQNEAQ (reference sequence). J lost 2 bases, V lost 5 bases, and 10 bases had no gene match. The CDR3 consists of 16 residues. CDR3 residues: CASSPPNGLATYEQYF. For the CDR3, the DNA is TGTGCCAGCAGCCCACCAAACGGACTAGCGACCTACGAGCAGTACTTC.

The chain recombines TRBV5-1 with TRBJ2-7, with 10 bases identical to TRBD1. V lost 4 bases to trimming and J lost 7 bases; unmatched junction nucleotides: 8. This CDR3 spans 14 amino acids. From germline, CDR1 is SGHRS and CDR2 YFSETQ. CDR3 sequence reads: CASSDGTGVMEQYV. The CDR3 coding sequence is TGCGCCAGCAGCGACGGGACAGGGGTAATGGAGCAGTACGTC.

This clonotype was counted many times. This chain uses TRBV5-6 with TRBJ1-2; 8 bases match TRBD1. Germline values: CDR1 SGHDT, CDR2 YYEEEE. There are 13 residues in the CDR3. The junction had 6 bases not matched to a gene; V was cut back by 4 bases and J by 7 bases. The CDR3 region is CASSGQGGIGYTF. The CDR3 nucleotides are TGTGCCAGCAGCGGACAGGGCGGAATTGGCTACACCTTC.

The CDR3 bases are TGCGCCACCAACCCCTCGGGAGAGACCCAGTACTTC. Translating gives CATNPSGETQYF. The chain is built from TRBV10-2 and TRBJ2-5; D is unresolved. The germline V gene encodes CDR1 WSHSY and CDR2 SAAADI. The CDR3 totals 12 residues. The V end was cut by 10 bases, the J end by 4 bases, with 13 bases between.

J is TRBJ2-7 and V is TRBV10-3, with D maybe TRBD1 (5 bases). The CDR3 loop spans 13 amino acids. Germline CDR1 ENHRY, CDR2 SYGVKD. Trimming cost V 4 bases and J 6 bases, with 13 bases left between them. This chain's CDR3 is CAISGPETGEQYV. CDR3 DNA: TGTGCCATCAGTGGACCCGAAACAGGCGAGCAGTACGTC.

This chain joins TRBV20-1 and TRBJ2-5; 7 bases agree with TRBD2. Unmatched junction bases numbered 7, after V lost 3 bases and J lost 0 bases. The CDR3 extends over 15 amino acids. Germline assignment: CDR1 DFQATT and CDR2 SNEGSKA (reference sequence). DNA for the CDR3: TGCAGTGCTAGGAATCCCGGGGGGAACCAAGAGACCCAGTACTTC. Encoded protein: CSARNPGGNQETQYF.

This clonotype was found a few times. The chain has TRBV19 and TRBJ2-7; 9 nucleotides line up with TRBD2. The CDR3 is 12 amino acids. CDR1 is LNHDA and CDR2 is SQIVND in the germline V gene (reference sequence). V shed 3 bases, J shed 7 bases, and the junction held 1 base outside the gene matches. The CDR3 protein is CASSILAGEQYF. The CDR3 DNA sequence: TGTGCCAGTAGTATTCTAGCGGGAGAGCAGTACTTC.

V and J are TRBV3-1 and TRBJ1-1; D is unclear. The CDR3 totals 14 residues. With 0 bases removed from V and 11 bases from J, the gap between germline ends came to 16 bases. Germline values: CDR1 LGHDT, CDR2 YNNKEL (reference sequence). The CDR3, as DNA: TGTGCCAGCAGCCAAGATTTGGGTCAGCTTCGGGCTTTCTTT. The encoded protein is CASSQDLGQLRAFF.

This clonotype came up a few times. The rearrangement links TRBV27 to TRBJ2-1, with 9 bases that match TRBD2. Germline CDR1 MNHEY, CDR2 SMNVEV (reference sequence). The trim removed 1 base at V and 6 bases at J, leaving 7 bases unmatched. The CDR3 covers 16 residues. For the CDR3, the DNA is TGTGCCAGCAGTTTATTTACTAGCGGGTTAGGCAATGAGCAGTTCTTC. It codes for CASSLFTSGLGNEQFF.

This clonotype showed up many times. The rearrangement links TRBV12-3 or TRBV12-4 to TRBJ2-3; 9 nucleotides match TRBD2. Trimming cost V 2 bases and J 6 bases; bases outside gene matches: 6. CDR3 length: 15 residues. CDR3: CASSLFLAGADTQYF. CDR3 in DNA: TGTGCCAGCAGTTTATTCTTAGCGGGAGCCGATACGCAGTATTTT.

Comment on this clonotype: At one of its ends the junction is not consistent with the germline gene, which may arise from a read error. The rearrangement joins TRBV25-1 to TRBJ2-1; 7 nucleotides match TRBD2. There are 12 residues in the CDR3. Per the germline V gene, CDR1 is MGHDK and CDR2 is SYGVNS. Here the CDR3 reads CASSEFGRERFF. In DNA, the CDR3 is TGTGCCAGCAGTGAATTTGGGCGGGAGCGGTTCTTC.

V usage is TRBV27 and J usage is TRBJ2-6; TRBD2 matches at 11 bases. Trimming removed 5 bases from V and 0 bases from J; junction bases left unmatched: 6. There are 18 residues in the CDR3. Germline lookup yields CDR1 MNHEY and CDR2 SMNVEV (reference sequence). Here the CDR3 reads CASSQLAGGSSGANVLTF. The CDR3 nucleotides read TGTGCCAGCAGTCAATTAGCGGGAGGGAGCTCTGGGGCCAACGTCCTGACTTTC.

This clonotype was observed at least ten times. The chain couples TRBV2 to TRBJ2-1; 7 nucleotides line up with TRBD2. Trimming cost V 7 bases and J 4 bases; bases outside gene matches: 10. Germline V lookup: CDR1 SNHLY, CDR2 FYNNEI. This CDR3 contains 15 residues. CDR3 coding DNA: TGTGCCAGCACCCCTAGTAGCGGGTGGTACAATGAGCAGTTCTTC. Its protein is CASTPSSGWYNEQFF.

This clonotype was counted at least ten times. This sequence joins TRBV20-1 and TRBJ1-2; maybe TRBD1 (5 bases). Per the germline V gene, CDR1 is DFQATT and CDR2 is SNEGSKA (reference sequence). This CDR3 comprises 13 residues. V lost 1 base and J 8 bases, leaving 14 bases between the germline ends. The CDR3 DNA follows: TGCAGTGCTAGAGGGGGCCAGGGCAGAGGCTACACCTTC. Translating gives CSARGGQGRGYTF.

This clonotype has just a few counts. The rearrangement joins TRBV28 to TRBJ1-2; the match to TRBD1 covers 8 bases. The CDR3 loop spans 15 amino acids. The V and J ends lost 5 bases and 4 bases, in that order; junction bases with no gene match: 9. Looked up from germline, CDR1 is MDHEN and CDR2 is SYDVKM. In DNA form, the CDR3 reads TGTGCCAGCAGTACGACTATTACAGGGGGCTATGGCTACACCTTC. The encoded protein is CASSTTITGGYGYTF.

This clonotype was detected ten times or more. The chain combines TRBV5-8 with TRBJ2-1, with 15 bases fitting TRBD2. The CDR3 is made up of 15 amino acids. The trim removed 4 bases at V and 9 bases at J, leaving 5 bases unmatched. CDR1 SGHTS and CDR2 YDEGEE come from the germline V gene. The CDR3 region is CASSPGLAGGREQFF. In DNA, the CDR3 is TGTGCCAGCAGCCCGGGACTAGCGGGAGGACGTGAGCAGTTCTTC.